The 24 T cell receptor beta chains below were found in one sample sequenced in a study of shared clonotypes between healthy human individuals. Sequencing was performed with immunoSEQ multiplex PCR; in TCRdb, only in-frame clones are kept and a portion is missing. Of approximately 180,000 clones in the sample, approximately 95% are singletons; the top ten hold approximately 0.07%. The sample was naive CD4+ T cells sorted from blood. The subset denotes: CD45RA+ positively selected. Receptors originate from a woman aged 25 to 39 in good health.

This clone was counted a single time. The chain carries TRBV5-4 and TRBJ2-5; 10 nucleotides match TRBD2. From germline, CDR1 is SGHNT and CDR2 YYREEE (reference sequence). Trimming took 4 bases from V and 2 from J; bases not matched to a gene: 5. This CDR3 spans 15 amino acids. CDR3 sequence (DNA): TGTGCCAGCAGCAAAACTAGCGGGAATCAAGAGACCCAGTACTTC. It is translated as CASSKTSGNQETQYF.

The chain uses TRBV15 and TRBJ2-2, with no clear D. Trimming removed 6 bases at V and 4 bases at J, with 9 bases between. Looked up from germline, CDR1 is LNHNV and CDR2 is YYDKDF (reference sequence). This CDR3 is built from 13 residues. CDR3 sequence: CATRGRTTGELFF. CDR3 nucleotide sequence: TGTGCCACCAGGGGCCGGACCACCGGGGAGCTGTTTTTT.

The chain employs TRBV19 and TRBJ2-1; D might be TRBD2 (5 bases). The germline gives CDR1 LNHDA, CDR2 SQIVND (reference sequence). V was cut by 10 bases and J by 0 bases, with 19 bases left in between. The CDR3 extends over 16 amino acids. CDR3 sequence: CATGRLPSSSYNEQFF. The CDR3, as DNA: TGTGCCACCGGCCGACTACCATCCAGCTCCTACAATGAGCAGTTCTTC.

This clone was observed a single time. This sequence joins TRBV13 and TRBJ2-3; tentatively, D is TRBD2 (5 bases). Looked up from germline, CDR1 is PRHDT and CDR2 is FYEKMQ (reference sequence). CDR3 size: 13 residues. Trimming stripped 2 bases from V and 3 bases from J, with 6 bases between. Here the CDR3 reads CASSLRGTDTQYF. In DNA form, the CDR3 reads TGTGCCAGCAGCTTACGAGGGACAGATACGCAGTATTTT.

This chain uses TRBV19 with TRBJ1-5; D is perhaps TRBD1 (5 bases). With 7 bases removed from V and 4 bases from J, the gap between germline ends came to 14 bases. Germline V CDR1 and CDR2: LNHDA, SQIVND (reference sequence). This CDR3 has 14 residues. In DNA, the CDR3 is TGTGCCAGTAATTCGGGACTTAGGAATCAGCCCCAGCATTTT. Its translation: CASNSGLRNQPQHF.

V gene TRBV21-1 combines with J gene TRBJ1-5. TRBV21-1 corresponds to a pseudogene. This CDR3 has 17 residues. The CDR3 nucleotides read TGTGCCAGAAGCAATGGGAAGACCCGACCAACTAATCAGCCCCAGCATTTT. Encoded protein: CARSNGKTRPTNQPQHF.

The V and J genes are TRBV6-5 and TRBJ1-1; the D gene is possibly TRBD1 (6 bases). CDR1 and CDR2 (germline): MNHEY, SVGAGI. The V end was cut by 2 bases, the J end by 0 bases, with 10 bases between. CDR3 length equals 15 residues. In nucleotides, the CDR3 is TGTGCCAGCAGTTACCGGGGACACCTGAACACTGAAGCTTTCTTT. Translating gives CASSYRGHLNTEAFF.

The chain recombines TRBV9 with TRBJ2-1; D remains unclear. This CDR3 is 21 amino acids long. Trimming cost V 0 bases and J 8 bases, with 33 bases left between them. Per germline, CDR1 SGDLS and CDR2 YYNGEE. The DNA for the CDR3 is TGTGCCAGCAGCGTAGGGACCCCCTCTCGGTTCACCGGCCCCGCGCCCCATGAGCAGTTCTTC. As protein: CASSVGTPSRFTGPAPHEQFF.

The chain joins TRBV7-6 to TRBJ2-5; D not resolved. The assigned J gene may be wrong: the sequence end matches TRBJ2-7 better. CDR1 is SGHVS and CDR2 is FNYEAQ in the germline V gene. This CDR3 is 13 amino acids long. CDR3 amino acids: CASSRLFSYEQYF. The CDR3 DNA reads TGTGCCAGCAGCAGATTATTTAGCTACGAGCAGTACTTC.

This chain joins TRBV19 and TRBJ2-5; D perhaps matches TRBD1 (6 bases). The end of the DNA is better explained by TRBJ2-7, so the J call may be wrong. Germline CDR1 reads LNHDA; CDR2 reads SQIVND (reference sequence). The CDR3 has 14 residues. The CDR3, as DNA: TGTGCCAGTAGTATACGAGAGGGGGCCTACGAGCAGTACTTC. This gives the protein CASSIREGAYEQYF.

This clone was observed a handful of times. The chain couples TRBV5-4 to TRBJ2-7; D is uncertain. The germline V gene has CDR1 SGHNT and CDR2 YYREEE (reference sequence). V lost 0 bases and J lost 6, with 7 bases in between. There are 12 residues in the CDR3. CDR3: CASSLGIAEQYF. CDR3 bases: TGTGCCAGCAGCTTGGGGATAGCCGAGCAGTACTTC.

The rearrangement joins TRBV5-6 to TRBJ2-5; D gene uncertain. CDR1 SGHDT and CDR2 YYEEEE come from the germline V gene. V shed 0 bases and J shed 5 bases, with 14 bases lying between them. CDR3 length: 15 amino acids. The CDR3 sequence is CASSLGYLLGETQYF. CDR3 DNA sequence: TGTGCCAGCAGCTTGGGTTATCTCTTAGGGGAGACCCAGTACTTC. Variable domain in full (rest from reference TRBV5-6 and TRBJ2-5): DAGVTQSPTHLIKTRGQQVTLRCSPKSGHDTVSWYQQALGQGPQFIFQYYEEEERQRGNFPDRFSGHQFPNYSSELNVNALLLGDSALYLCASSLGYLLGETQYFGPGTRLLVL.

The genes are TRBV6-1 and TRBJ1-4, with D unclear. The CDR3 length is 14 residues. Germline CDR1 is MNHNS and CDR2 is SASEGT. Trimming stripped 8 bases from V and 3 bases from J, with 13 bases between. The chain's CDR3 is CASRPEYANEKLFF. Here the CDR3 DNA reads TGTGCCAGCCGGCCCGAATATGCTAATGAAAAACTGTTTTTT.

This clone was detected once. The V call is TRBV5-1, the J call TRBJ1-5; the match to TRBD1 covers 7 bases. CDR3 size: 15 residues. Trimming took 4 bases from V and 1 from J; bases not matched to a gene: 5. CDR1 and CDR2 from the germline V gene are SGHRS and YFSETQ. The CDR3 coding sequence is TGCGCCAGCAGCCCGACAGGGTTCAGCAATCAGCCCCAGCATTTT. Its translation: CASSPTGFSNQPQHF.

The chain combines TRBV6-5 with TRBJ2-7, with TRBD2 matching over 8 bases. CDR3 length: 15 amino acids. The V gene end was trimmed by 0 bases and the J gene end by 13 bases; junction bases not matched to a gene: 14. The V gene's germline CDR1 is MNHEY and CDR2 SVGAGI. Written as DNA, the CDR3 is TGTGCCAGCAGTTACTCGATATCCAGCGGGAGTCCCGCTTACTTC. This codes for CASSYSISSGSPAYF.

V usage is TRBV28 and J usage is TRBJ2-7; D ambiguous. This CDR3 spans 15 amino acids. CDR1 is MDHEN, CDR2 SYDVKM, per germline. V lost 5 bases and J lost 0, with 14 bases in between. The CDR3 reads CASSPVRGSSYEQYF. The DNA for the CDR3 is TGTGCCAGCAGTCCTGTCCGAGGATCCTCCTACGAGCAGTACTTC. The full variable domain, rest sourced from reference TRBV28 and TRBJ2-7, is DVKVTQSSRYLVKRTGEKVFLECVQDMDHENMFWYRQDPGLGLRLIYFSYDVKMKEKGDIPEGYSVSREKKERFSLILESASTNQTSMYLCASSPVRGSSYEQYFGPGTRLTVT.

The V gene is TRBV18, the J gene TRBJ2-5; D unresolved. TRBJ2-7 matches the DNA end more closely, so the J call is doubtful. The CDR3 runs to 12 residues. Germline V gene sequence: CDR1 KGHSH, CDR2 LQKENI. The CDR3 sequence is CASSPRSYEQYF. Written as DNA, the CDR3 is TGTGCCAGCTCACCAAGATCGTACGAGCAGTACTTC.

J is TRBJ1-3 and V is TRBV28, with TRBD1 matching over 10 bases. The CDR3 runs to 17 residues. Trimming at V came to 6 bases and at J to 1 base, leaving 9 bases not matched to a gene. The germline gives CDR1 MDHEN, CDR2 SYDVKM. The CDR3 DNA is TGTGCCAGCAGCCGACCCGGGACAGGGGAATCTGGAAACACCATATATTTT. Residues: CASSRPGTGESGNTIYF.

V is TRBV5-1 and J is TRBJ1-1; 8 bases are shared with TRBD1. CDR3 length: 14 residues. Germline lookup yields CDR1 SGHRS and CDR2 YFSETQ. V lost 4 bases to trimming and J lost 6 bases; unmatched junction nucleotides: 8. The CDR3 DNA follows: TGCGCCAGCAGCGCATCGACAGGGGTCGCTGAAGCTTTCTTT. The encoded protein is CASSASTGVAEAFF.

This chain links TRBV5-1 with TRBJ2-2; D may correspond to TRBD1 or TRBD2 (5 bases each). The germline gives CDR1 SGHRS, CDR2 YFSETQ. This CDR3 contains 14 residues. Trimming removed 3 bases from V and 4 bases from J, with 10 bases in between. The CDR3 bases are TGCGCCAGCAGCTCCGCCGGGACCACCGGGGAGCTGTTTTTT. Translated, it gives CASSSAGTTGELFF.

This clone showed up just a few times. The CDR3 DNA is TGTGCCAGCAGCGTAGGACAGGGAGAAGGCGAGCAGTACTTC. Its translation: CASSVGQGEGEQYF. The V call is TRBV9, the J call TRBJ2-7; 7 bases map to TRBD1. Germline loops: CDR1 SGDLS, CDR2 YYNGEE. The CDR3 covers 14 residues. J was trimmed by 6 bases and V by 0 bases; bases with no gene match: 6.

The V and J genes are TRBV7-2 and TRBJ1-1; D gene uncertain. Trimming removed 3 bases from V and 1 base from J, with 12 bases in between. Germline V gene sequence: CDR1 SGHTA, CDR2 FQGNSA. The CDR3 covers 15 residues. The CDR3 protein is CASSFRSTGNTEAFF. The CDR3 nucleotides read TGTGCCAGCAGCTTTCGATCTACGGGGAACACTGAAGCTTTCTTT.

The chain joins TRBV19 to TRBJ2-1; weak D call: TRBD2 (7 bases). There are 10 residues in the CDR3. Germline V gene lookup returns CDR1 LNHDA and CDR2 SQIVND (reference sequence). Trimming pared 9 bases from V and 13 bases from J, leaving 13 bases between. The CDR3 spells CASGGPRQFF. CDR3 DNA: TGTGCCAGCGGGGGGCCGCGCCAGTTCTTC.

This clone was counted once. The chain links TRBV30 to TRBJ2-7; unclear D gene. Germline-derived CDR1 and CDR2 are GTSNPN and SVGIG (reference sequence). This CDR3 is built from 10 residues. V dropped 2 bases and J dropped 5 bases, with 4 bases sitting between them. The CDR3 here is CAWSSHEQYF. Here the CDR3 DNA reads TGTGCCTGGAGTTCACACGAGCAGTACTTC.